Each of the 26 T cell receptor beta chains below was sequenced from the same sample in a study of shared clonotypes between healthy human individuals. The method was immunoSEQ multiplex PCR; TCRdb's version includes in-frame clones alone and lacks a portion of them. The sample carries about 680,000 clones, less than 85% recorded once. Sequenced material: memory CD4+ T cells sorted from blood. Subset given: CD45RA-negative fraction. These receptors all come from a woman aged 25 to 39 in good health.

The chain uses TRBV5-1 and TRBJ2-7; D is possibly TRBD1 (5 bases). Looked up from germline, CDR1 is SGHRS and CDR2 is YFSETQ. Trimming stripped 5 bases from V and 5 bases from J, with 20 bases between. The CDR3 covers 15 residues. The DNA for the CDR3 is TGCGCCAGCAGGCCAGACCGCCAGGGAATTCACGAGCAGTACTTC. Translated, it gives CASRPDRQGIHEQYF.

The rearrangement links TRBV29-1 to TRBJ2-1; possible D gene TRBD1, 6 bases. Germline V lookup: CDR1 SQVTM, CDR2 ANQGSEA. V dropped 1 base and J dropped 10 bases, with 17 bases sitting between them. CDR3 length: 14 amino acids. CDR3 sequence: CSVEGRGRVGEQFF. In DNA form, the CDR3 reads TGCAGCGTTGAAGGCAGGGGCAGAGTTGGGGAGCAGTTCTTC.

This clone was counted a few times. Other nucleotide sequences in the sample specify the same CDR3. V gene TRBV30 combines with J gene TRBJ1-5; TRBD1 aligns across 7 bases. In germline, CDR1 is GTSNPN, CDR2 SVGIG (reference sequence). The CDR3 spans 13 residues. Trimming cost V 3 bases and J 5 bases; bases outside gene matches: 4. CDR3: CAWSGTGDQPQHF. The CDR3 DNA reads TGTGCCTGGAGCGGCACAGGGGATCAGCCCCAGCATTTT.

The rearrangement uses TRBV5-1 and TRBJ2-1; a weak D match, TRBD2 (5 bases). Germline CDR1 is SGHRS and CDR2 is YFSETQ. The V end was cut by 0 bases, the J end by 7 bases, with 14 bases between. The CDR3 spans 15 residues. The CDR3 sequence: CASSLDTGIINEQFF. As DNA, the CDR3 is TGCGCCAGCAGCTTGGATACCGGGATCATAAATGAGCAGTTCTTC.

This clone was seen a handful of times. The V and J genes are TRBV5-1 and TRBJ2-7; 8 nucleotides match TRBD2. The CDR3 is 15 residues long. Germline-derived CDR1 and CDR2 are SGHRS and YFSETQ. V lost 4 bases to trimming and J lost 6 bases; unmatched junction nucleotides: 12. The CDR3 reads CASSLLPGLVTEQYF. DNA of the CDR3: TGCGCCAGCAGCCTACTCCCGGGACTAGTAACCGAGCAGTACTTC.

In this sample, this clone turned up a few times. The chain uses TRBV7-8 and TRBJ1-2; D is ambiguous. Deletions cut 8 bases from V and 9 bases from J, with 19 bases between. Germline V gives CDR1 SGHVS, CDR2 FQNEAQ. This CDR3 region has 13 residues. CDR3 in DNA: TGTGCCAGCTCCCTTAATATAGCCGGGCGCTACACCTTC. Amino acids: CASSLNIAGRYTF.

V gene TRBV28 combines with J gene TRBJ1-2; TRBD1 might be the D (6 bases). This CDR3 has 16 residues. V lost 5 bases, J lost 7 bases, and 23 bases lay in between. CDR1 and CDR2 (germline): MDHEN, SYDVKM. The CDR3 DNA reads as TGTGCCAGCAGTCCTGCCCGGAAAGGGGGGGTGGGTGGCTACACCTTC. Encoded protein: CASSPARKGGVGGYTF.

This clone appeared a single time. The chain recombines TRBV7-2 with TRBJ2-7; the match to TRBD1 covers 7 bases. The CDR3 length is 17 residues. Looked up from germline, CDR1 is SGHTA and CDR2 is FQGNSA. After removal of 4 bases from V and 3 bases from J, the junction contained 15 bases not matched to a gene. DNA of the CDR3: TGTGCCAGCAGCTCATTAGTCGGGACAGCCACGGGCTACGAGCAGTACTTC. Translating gives CASSSLVGTATGYEQYF.

The CDR3, as DNA: TGTGCCAGCTCACCGAGACAGGGAAAGAACAATCAGCCCCAGCATTTT. Its translation: CASSPRQGKNNQPQHF. The rearrangement uses TRBV18 and TRBJ1-5; TRBD1 agrees at 7 bases. CDR1 is KGHSH and CDR2 is LQKENI in the germline V gene. This CDR3 is built from 16 residues. V lost 3 bases to trimming and J lost 3 bases; unmatched junction nucleotides: 8.

This rearrangement joins TRBV7-7 to TRBJ2-7; 10 nucleotides align to TRBD1. The CDR3 is 13 amino acids. Germline V gene data show CDR1 as SSHAT and CDR2 as FNYEAQ (reference sequence). Trimming took 5 bases from V and 7 from J; bases not matched to a gene: 5. Here the CDR3 reads CASSRDRGWEQYF. In DNA, the CDR3 is TGTGCCAGCAGCAGGGACAGGGGTTGGGAGCAGTACTTC.

This chain uses TRBV7-6 with TRBJ2-1, with 8 bases that match TRBD2. Per the germline V gene, CDR1 is SGHVS and CDR2 is FNYEAQ. Trimming removed 1 base from V and 6 bases from J; junction bases left unmatched: 5. The CDR3 consists of 15 residues. The CDR3 spells CASSLEGLEPNEQFF. The CDR3, as DNA: TGTGCCAGCAGCTTAGAGGGACTAGAGCCCAATGAGCAGTTCTTC.

The chain combines TRBV29-1 with TRBJ2-7; D remains ambiguous. This CDR3 contains 12 residues. Germline V gene data show CDR1 as SQVTM and CDR2 as ANQGSEA. The ends were cut back, 2 bases at V and 3 bases at J, with 8 bases in the middle. In nucleotides, the CDR3 is TGCAGCGTTGAACAAGGAAACTACGAGCAGTACTTC. This sequence encodes CSVEQGNYEQYF.

The chain has TRBV28 and TRBJ2-6, with D perhaps given as TRBD1 or TRBD2 (5 bases each). V was shortened by 8 bases and J by 1 base, with 12 bases between the two germline ends. This CDR3 contains 15 residues. Germline CDR1 and CDR2: MDHEN and SYDVKM. CDR3 in amino acids: CASGSGSSGANVLTF. CDR3 coding DNA: TGTGCCAGCGGATCAGGGAGTTCTGGGGCCAACGTCCTGACTTTC.

CDR3 protein: CASSLSPTGDRVKTQYF. The CDR3 DNA sequence: TGTGCCAGCAGCCTTTCTCCGACGGGGGACAGGGTAAAGACCCAGTACTTC. The rearrangement uses TRBV7-9 and TRBJ2-5; TRBD1 matches at 9 bases. This CDR3 comprises 17 residues. Germline values: CDR1 SEHNR, CDR2 FQNEAQ (reference sequence). With 5 bases clipped from V and 6 bases from J, the junction kept 16 bases outside the gene matches.

Only one count was recorded for this clone. The V call is TRBV19, the J call TRBJ1-1; possibly TRBD1 for D (6 bases). V lost 3 bases, J lost 4 bases, and 12 bases lay in between. The germline V gene encodes CDR1 LNHDA and CDR2 SQIVND (reference sequence). This CDR3 contains 14 residues. CDR3 sequence: CASSIGQQVTEAFF. CDR3 sequence (DNA): TGTGCCAGTAGTATCGGACAGCAAGTCACTGAAGCTTTCTTT.

The chain carries TRBV6-5 and TRBJ2-2; D possibly corresponds to TRBD2 (5 bases). This CDR3 region has 14 residues. Germline V gene lookup returns CDR1 MNHEY and CDR2 SVGAGI. V shed 7 bases and J shed 0 bases, with 9 bases lying between them. The CDR3 sequence is CASTRAANTGELFF. CDR3 sequence (DNA): TGTGCCAGCACGAGGGCCGCGAACACCGGGGAGCTGTTTTTT.

This chain links TRBV7-9 with TRBJ2-5; D uncertain. Looked up from germline, CDR1 is SEHNR and CDR2 is FQNEAQ (reference sequence). The CDR3 covers 12 residues. Trimming pared 5 bases from V and 6 bases from J, leaving 10 bases between. CDR3 coding DNA: TGTGCCAGCAGCCCCGACACCCAGACCCAGTACTTC. Amino acids: CASSPDTQTQYF.

As regards this clone: The sample has other DNA sequences that encode this CDR3 too. CDR3 DNA sequence: TGTGCCAGCAGTGTGGGATCTACTAACTATGGCTACACCTTC. This gives the protein CASSVGSTNYGYTF. The chain employs TRBV28 and TRBJ1-2; D is ambiguous. In germline, CDR1 is MDHEN, CDR2 SYDVKM. The CDR3 has 14 amino acids. V lost 5 bases and J lost 0, with 10 bases in between.

The genes are TRBV28 and TRBJ2-3; D is undetermined. This CDR3 is built from 15 residues. With 4 bases removed from V and 4 bases from J, the gap between germline ends came to 15 bases. Germline-derived CDR1 and CDR2 are MDHEN and SYDVKM. CDR3 region: CASSSLHLYPDTQYF. CDR3 in DNA: TGTGCCAGCAGTTCCCTTCATCTGTATCCAGATACGCAGTATTTT.

The gene calls are TRBV25-1 and TRBJ2-3; tentative D call: TRBD1 (6 bases). The CDR3 has 18 amino acids. CDR1 and CDR2 (germline): MGHDK, SYGVNS. V was clipped by 6 bases and J by 3 bases, with 25 bases between them. CDR3 in amino acids: CASRARSGRQGKTDTQYF. The CDR3 DNA follows: TGTGCCAGCAGGGCCCGGTCCGGTCGGCAGGGGAAAACAGATACGCAGTATTTT.

This clone was detected a few times. The chain is built from TRBV18 and TRBJ1-5; D uncertain. The CDR3 sequence is 13 residues long. Germline V CDR1 and CDR2: KGHSH, LQKENI. Deletions cut 4 bases from V and 4 bases from J, with 8 bases between. The CDR3 region is CASSLEVNQPQHF. The CDR3 nucleotides read TGTGCCAGCTCACTGGAGGTGAATCAGCCCCAGCATTTT.

The CDR3 loop reads CASSIAGTGELFF. In DNA, the CDR3 is TGTGCCAGTAGTATTGCGGGCACCGGGGAGCTGTTTTTT. The V gene is TRBV19, the J gene TRBJ2-2, with D perhaps matching TRBD2 (5 bases). The V gene's germline CDR1 is LNHDA and CDR2 SQIVND (reference sequence). V was shortened by 3 bases and J by 4 bases, with 6 bases between the two germline ends. CDR3 size: 13 residues.

V gene TRBV4-1 combines with J gene TRBJ2-3; D remains ambiguous. Per germline, CDR1 MGHRA and CDR2 YSYEKL. The CDR3 covers 12 residues. The V end lost 2 bases, the J end lost 6 bases, and 6 bases lay between the germline ends. The CDR3: CASSQPMDTQYF. As DNA, the CDR3 is TGCGCCAGCAGCCAACCAATGGATACGCAGTATTTT.

This chain links TRBV5-5 with TRBJ2-5; a weak D match, TRBD1 (6 bases). Germline-derived CDR1 and CDR2 are SGHKS and YYEKEE (reference sequence). The CDR3 extends over 14 amino acids. V gave up 1 base and J gave up 5 bases, with 12 bases separating them. CDR3 amino acids: CASSLIGRGETQYF. In nucleotides, the CDR3 is TGTGCCAGCAGCTTGATCGGCAGGGGTGAGACCCAGTACTTC.

In DNA, the CDR3 is TGTGCAAGTCGCTTAGTCCCTAGACAGGGATGGAAAGAGACCCAGTACTTC. Residues: CASRLVPRQGWKETQYF. The chain employs TRBV12-2 and TRBJ2-5; the D call in the table, TRBD1, was not verified against the DNA. TRBV12-2 is assigned pseudogene status. This CDR3 contains 17 residues.

The chain combines TRBV7-2 with TRBJ2-3; 13 positions match TRBD2. Germline CDR1 is SGHTA and CDR2 is FQGNSA. J was trimmed by 5 bases and V by 0 bases; bases with no gene match: 8. The CDR3 extends over 18 amino acids. CDR3 DNA: TGTGCCAGCAGCTTAGCGTCACTAGCGGGAGGGATAGGAGATACGCAGTATTTT. Translated: CASSLASLAGGIGDTQYF.